Each of the 32 T cell receptor beta chains below was sequenced from the same sample in a study of T cell responses to AZD1222 COVID-19 vaccine (dated by TCRdb to the early 2020s). Preparation of the library involved the immunoSEQ multiplex PCR assay. TCRdb re-hosts the immuneACCESS table, in-frame sequences only. Its copies lack some clones; in the studies checked, an unresolved V gene accounts for under half of them, and the cause for the rest is not known. This sample holds about 75,000 clones; around 90% were observed only once. The top ten clones comprise roughly 18% of the sample. Explained via the paper, the time point label denotes: about 28 days (+/-7) after the second vaccine dose. The sequences come from peripheral blood, collected 28 days after the second AZD1222 dose. These receptors came from an adult who received the AZD1222 COVID-19 vaccine.

The chain recombines TRBV9 with TRBJ2-2; no clear D gene. V lost 4 bases and J 6 bases, leaving 10 bases between the germline ends. This CDR3 contains 13 residues. Germline CDR1 reads SGDLS; CDR2 reads YYNGEE. The CDR3 bases are TGTGCCAGCAGCCCTGTAGTGGCCGGGGAGCTGTTTTTT. Protein product: CASSPVVAGELFF.

The V call is TRBV7-8, the J call TRBJ2-5; D remains unclear. V lost 1 base, J lost 1 base, and 10 bases lay in between. The CDR3 spans 15 residues. Germline lookup yields CDR1 SGHVS and CDR2 FQNEAQ. The CDR3, as DNA: TGTGCCAGCAGCTTAGGTGGCTTTAGCCAAGAGACCCAGTACTTC. Its translation: CASSLGGFSQETQYF.

In regard to this clone: Within the sample, other DNA sequences also encode this same CDR3. This sequence joins TRBV30 and TRBJ1-3; weak D call: TRBD1 (5 bases). Trimming removed 3 bases at V and 3 bases at J, with 12 bases between. This CDR3 spans 14 amino acids. Germline assignment: CDR1 GTSNPN and CDR2 SVGIG (reference sequence). The DNA of the CDR3 is TGTGCCTGGAGCGTCCGGGGCAGTGGAAACACCATATATTTT. Its protein product is CAWSVRGSGNTIYF.

At least ten counts were recorded for this clone. This chain joins TRBV4-2 and TRBJ2-7; 9 bases are a match to TRBD2. This CDR3 has 16 residues. V trimming: 0 bases; J trimming: 1 base; junction bases outside the gene matches: 4. Germline loops: CDR1 LGHNA, CDR2 YNFKEQ. CDR3 in amino acids: CASSQEGAGGSYEQYF. DNA of the CDR3: TGTGCCAGCAGCCAAGAAGGAGCGGGGGGTTCCTACGAGCAGTACTTC.

The chain is built from TRBV11-2 and TRBJ2-7, with D perhaps TRBD2 (6 bases). Germline V gives CDR1 SGHAT, CDR2 FQNNGV. Trimming took 5 bases from V and 7 from J, leaving 18 bases between them. CDR3 length equals 14 residues. This CDR3 reads CASSPGLGGMEQYF. As DNA, the CDR3 is TGTGCCAGCAGCCCCGGTTTGGGCGGGATGGAGCAGTACTTC.

This chain uses TRBV12-3 or TRBV12-4 with TRBJ2-5; perhaps TRBD2 as D (6 bases). Trimming pared 10 bases from V and 5 bases from J, leaving 11 bases between. CDR3 size: 11 residues. The chain's CDR3 is CAIGGGETQYF. The CDR3 bases are TGTGCCATCGGGGGTGGGGAGACCCAGTACTTC.

V gene TRBV7-9 combines with J gene TRBJ1-6; no clear D gene. V was clipped by 6 bases and J by 15 bases, with 15 bases between them. The CDR3 loop spans 12 amino acids. CDR1 and CDR2 from the germline V gene are SEHNR and FQNEAQ (reference sequence). DNA for the CDR3: TGTGCCAGCAGTATAATGGAGGAAGGCCTCCACTTT. Translated: CASSIMEEGLHF.

About this clone: Different DNA sequences within this sample yield the same CDR3. The gene calls are TRBV29-1 and TRBJ1-1; D is undetermined. V shed 4 bases and J shed 1 base, with 7 bases lying between them. The CDR3 totals 12 residues. Germline loops: CDR1 SQVTM, CDR2 ANQGSEA. The CDR3 region has the DNA TGCAGCGTTGGACGGACGAACACTGAAGCTTTCTTT. It yields the protein CSVGRTNTEAFF.

V is TRBV11-1 and J is TRBJ1-2; TRBD1 aligns across 10 bases. The trim removed 5 bases at V and 8 bases at J, leaving 8 bases unmatched. CDR3 size: 14 residues. CDR1 and CDR2 from the germline V gene are SGHAT and FQDESV (reference sequence). The CDR3: CASSGRQGAGGYTF. CDR3 DNA sequence: TGTGCCAGCAGCGGACGACAGGGGGCTGGGGGCTACACCTTC.

The rearrangement joins TRBV28 to TRBJ1-2; TRBD1 is a possible D gene (5 bases). The CDR3 is 14 residues long. V gave up 2 bases and J gave up 4 bases, with 11 bases separating them. In germline, CDR1 is MDHEN, CDR2 SYDVKM. CDR3 sequence: CASSLRGDAYGYTF. The DNA for the CDR3 is TGTGCCAGCAGTTTAAGAGGGGATGCCTATGGCTACACCTTC.

This clone was observed once. The V and J genes are TRBV7-9 and TRBJ1-2; TRBD1 is a possible D gene (6 bases). The germline V and J ends were trimmed by 7 bases and 5 bases, with 17 bases remaining between them. CDR3 size: 14 residues. Germline V gives CDR1 SEHNR, CDR2 FQNEAQ (reference sequence). The CDR3 reads CASTQQGNVYGYTF. CDR3 nucleotides: TGTGCCAGCACCCAACAGGGTAATGTGTATGGCTACACCTTC.

In regard to this clone: Compared with germline, one end of the junction differs, possibly owing to a read error. The gene calls are TRBV6-5 and TRBJ1-1; 8 bases align to TRBD1. Germline V gene data show CDR1 as MNHEY and CDR2 as SVGAGI. The CDR3 extends over 13 amino acids. CDR3 DNA: TGTGCCAGCGGTTATGGGGGACAGGAGGAAGCTTTCTTT. This encodes CASGYGGQEEAFF.

For the CDR3, the DNA is TGCGCCAGCAGCGCGGGACTAGCGGGAGCAGAGCAGTACTTC. Translated, it gives CASSAGLAGAEQYF. The J gene is TRBJ2-7, the V gene TRBV5-1; 14 positions agree with TRBD2. The ends lost 4 bases at V and 7 bases at J; junction bases unmatched: 4. From germline, CDR1 is SGHRS and CDR2 YFSETQ. CDR3 length: 14 amino acids.

This chain connects TRBV6-6 to TRBJ1-1; D is unresolved. Trimming cost V 2 bases and J 1 base, with 8 bases left between them. This CDR3 comprises 14 residues. The germline V gene encodes CDR1 MNHNY and CDR2 SVGAGI (reference sequence). CDR3 coding DNA: TGTGCCAGCAGTTACGGGTCAGAGAACACTGAAGCTTTCTTT. This encodes CASSYGSENTEAFF.

Only one count was recorded for this clone. CDR3: CASSIQGGNTIYF. CDR3 bases: TGTGCCAGCAGCATACAGGGTGGAAACACCATATATTTT. V is TRBV7-9 and J is TRBJ1-3, with D maybe TRBD1 (6 bases). The CDR3 loop spans 13 amino acids. Deletions cut 5 bases from V and 3 bases from J, with 8 bases between. Germline CDR1 SEHNR, CDR2 FQNEAQ (reference sequence).

The chain links TRBV11-2 to TRBJ1-6, with TRBD1 matching 8 bases. Germline V gene data show CDR1 as SGHAT and CDR2 as FQNNGV. The CDR3 runs to 16 residues. With 5 bases clipped from V and 10 bases from J, the junction kept 13 bases outside the gene matches. The CDR3 region has the DNA TGTGCCAGCAGCGGCCGTGGACAGGGAGTAAGGTCACCCCTCCACTTT. The encoded protein is CASSGRGQGVRSPLHF.

The CDR3 sequence: CASSAYGTGELFF. The CDR3 DNA is TGTGCCAGCAGCGCCTATGGCACCGGGGAGCTGTTTTTT. The chain joins TRBV9 to TRBJ2-2; D call uncertain. The V gene lost 3 bases and the J gene lost 4 bases, with 7 bases spanning the gap. CDR1 and CDR2 (germline): SGDLS, YYNGEE. The CDR3 is 13 residues long. The whole variable domain, filled in from reference TRBV9 and TRBJ2-2, reads DSGVTQTPKHLITATGQRVTLRCSPRSGDLSVYWYQQSLDQGLQFLIQYYNGEERAKGNILERFSAQQFPDLHSELNLSSLELGDSALYFCASSAYGTGELFFGEGSRLTVL.

This rearrangement joins TRBV30 to TRBJ1-2, with TRBD1 matching over 8 bases. Germline V CDR1 and CDR2: GTSNPN, SVGIG (reference sequence). The CDR3 covers 14 residues. V was pared by 4 bases and J by 7 bases, with 11 bases of the junction left unmatched. In nucleotides, the CDR3 is TGTGCCTGGAACACCGGGACAGGAATTGCTGGCTACACCTTC. Translated: CAWNTGTGIAGYTF.

V gene TRBV6-5 combines with J gene TRBJ1-3; a possible D gene is TRBD1 (5 bases). Germline V CDR1 and CDR2: MNHEY, SVGAGI. The CDR3 is made up of 13 amino acids. The V and J ends lost 8 bases and 1 base respectively, with 9 bases between them. This CDR3 is CASVGQSGNTIYF. DNA for the CDR3: TGTGCCAGCGTCGGACAATCTGGAAACACCATATATTTT.

The chain links TRBV6-2 or TRBV6-3 to TRBJ1-1, with 10 bases that match TRBD1. V was clipped by 2 bases and J by 0 bases; unmatched bases: 3. The CDR3 spans 16 residues. Germline V lookup: CDR1 MNHEY, CDR2 SVGEGT. CDR3 protein: CASSYGGTGVNTEAFF. Written as DNA, the CDR3 is TGTGCCAGCAGTTACGGAGGGACAGGGGTGAACACTGAAGCTTTCTTT.

This chain uses TRBV11-2 with TRBJ2-4, with a tentative D call TRBD2 (7 bases). The germline V gene encodes CDR1 SGHAT and CDR2 FQNNGV. The V gene lost 1 base and the J gene lost 8 bases, with 18 bases spanning the gap. The CDR3 totals 16 residues. CDR3 nucleotides: TGTGCCAGCAGCTTAGCGGGGGGCGCAGGGAGACACATTCAGTACTTC. Translation: CASSLAGGAGRHIQYF.

This chain links TRBV19 with TRBJ1-1, with TRBD1 matching 9 bases. J was trimmed by 5 bases and V by 5 bases; bases with no gene match: 9. CDR3 length equals 15 residues. Germline V gives CDR1 LNHDA, CDR2 SQIVND (reference sequence). The CDR3 nucleotides read TGTGCCAGTAGTGCAGTACAGGGGGCTAGAACTGAAGCTTTCTTT. It yields the protein CASSAVQGARTEAFF.

V is TRBV11-3 and J is TRBJ2-6; D could derive from TRBD1 or TRBD2 (5 bases each). V was pared by 5 bases and J by 1 base, with 18 bases between. Germline V gene sequence: CDR1 SGHNT, CDR2 YENEEA. This CDR3 contains 18 residues. The chain's CDR3 is CASSREGPGLSGANVLTF. The CDR3, as DNA: TGTGCCAGCAGCCGCGAGGGGCCAGGGCTGTCTGGGGCCAACGTCCTGACTTTC.

This clone was observed a few times. The V and J genes are TRBV30 and TRBJ2-2; D unclear. The CDR3 contains 11 residues. V lost 3 bases and J 3 bases, leaving 2 bases between the germline ends. The germline V gene encodes CDR1 GTSNPN and CDR2 SVGIG (reference sequence). CDR3 coding DNA: TGTGCCTGGAGGTACACCGGGGAGCTGTTTTTT. Its translation is CAWRYTGELFF. Full variable domain (outside the CDR3, taken from reference TRBV30 and TRBJ2-2): SQTIHQWPATLVQPVGSPLSLECTVEGTSNPNLYWYRQAAGRGLQLLFYSVGIGQISSEVPQNLSASRPQDRQFILSSKKLLLSDSGFYLCAWRYTGELFFGEGSRLTVL.

The chain joins TRBV6-2 or TRBV6-3 to TRBJ1-6; TRBD1 matches at 7 bases. Germline V gene sequence: CDR1 MNHEY, CDR2 SVGEGT. The CDR3 length is 15 residues. Trimming at V came to 4 bases and at J to 10 bases, leaving 10 bases not matched to a gene. The CDR3, as DNA: TGTGCCAGCAGTTTAGGGGGCTTCCAAATGTCACCCCTCCACTTT. Its protein product is CASSLGGFQMSPLHF.

The rearrangement links TRBV4-2 to TRBJ1-3; D is unresolved. The CDR3 is 14 amino acids. V shed 4 bases and J shed 1 base, with 8 bases lying between them. CDR1 LGHNA and CDR2 YNFKEQ come from the germline V gene. The CDR3 DNA follows: TGTGCCAGCAGCCCCTCGTTTTCTGGAAACACCATATATTTT. Amino acids: CASSPSFSGNTIYF.

The chain couples TRBV10-1 to TRBJ2-7; 11 bases are shared with TRBD2. Trimming took 4 bases from V and 3 from J; bases not matched to a gene: 2. Germline-derived CDR1 and CDR2 are WNHNN and SYGVQD (reference sequence). The CDR3 consists of 14 residues. The DNA of the CDR3 is TGCGCCAGCAGTGGACTAGCGGGAAGCTACGAGCAGTACTTC. Its translation is CASSGLAGSYEQYF.

V and J are TRBV5-4 and TRBJ2-3; TRBD2 aligns across 8 bases. V shed 0 bases, J shed 2 bases, and the junction held 5 bases outside the gene matches. Germline CDR1 SGHNT, CDR2 YYREEE (reference sequence). The CDR3 has 16 amino acids. The CDR3 loop reads CASSLDLRGVTDTQYF. The CDR3 DNA reads as TGTGCCAGCAGCTTGGATTTGCGGGGGGTCACAGATACGCAGTATTTT.

This clone was seen a single time. The rearrangement links TRBV5-1 to TRBJ2-5, with 9 bases that match TRBD2. The CDR3 is 15 residues long. Trimming removed 3 bases from V and 2 bases from J; junction bases left unmatched: 5. From germline, CDR1 is SGHRS and CDR2 YFSETQ. The CDR3 DNA sequence: TGCGCCAGCAGCTCCCGAGCGGGGGGACAAGAGACCCAGTACTTC. Its translation: CASSSRAGGQETQYF.

The chain carries TRBV29-1 and TRBJ1-1; D uncertain. The germline V gene has CDR1 SQVTM and CDR2 ANQGSEA. CDR3 length: 13 residues. V was cut by 4 bases and J by 0 bases, with 9 bases left in between. CDR3 sequence reads: CSVAVVLNTEAFF. The CDR3 DNA is TGCAGCGTTGCTGTCGTACTGAACACTGAAGCTTTCTTT.

The chain is built from TRBV4-1 and TRBJ1-5; TRBD1 agrees at 7 bases. J lost 6 bases, V lost 0 bases, and 14 bases had no gene match. This CDR3 spans 18 amino acids. Germline-derived CDR1 and CDR2 are MGHRA and YSYEKL. The CDR3 sequence: CASSQDKGNRGTSQPQHF. The CDR3, as DNA: TGCGCCAGCAGCCAAGATAAGGGGAACAGGGGAACAAGTCAGCCCCAGCATTTT.

The chain is built from TRBV11-2 and TRBJ1-5; TRBD1 matches 7 bases. The CDR3 sequence is 13 residues long. Germline CDR1 and CDR2: SGHAT and FQNNGV. The V gene end was trimmed by 5 bases and the J gene end by 7 bases; junction bases not matched to a gene: 5. The CDR3 here is CASSIDREQPQHF. CDR3 in DNA: TGTGCCAGCAGCATCGACAGGGAACAGCCCCAGCATTTT.